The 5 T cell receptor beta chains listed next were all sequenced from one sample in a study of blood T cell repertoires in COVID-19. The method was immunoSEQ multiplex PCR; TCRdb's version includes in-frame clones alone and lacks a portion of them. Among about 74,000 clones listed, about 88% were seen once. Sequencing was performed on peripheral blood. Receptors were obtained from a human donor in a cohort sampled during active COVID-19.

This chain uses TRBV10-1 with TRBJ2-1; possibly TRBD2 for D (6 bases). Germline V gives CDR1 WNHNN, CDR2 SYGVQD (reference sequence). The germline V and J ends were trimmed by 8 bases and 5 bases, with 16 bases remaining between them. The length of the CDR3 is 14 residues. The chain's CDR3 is CASGEAEENNEQFF. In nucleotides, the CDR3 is TGCGCCAGCGGGGAGGCGGAAGAAAACAATGAGCAGTTCTTC.

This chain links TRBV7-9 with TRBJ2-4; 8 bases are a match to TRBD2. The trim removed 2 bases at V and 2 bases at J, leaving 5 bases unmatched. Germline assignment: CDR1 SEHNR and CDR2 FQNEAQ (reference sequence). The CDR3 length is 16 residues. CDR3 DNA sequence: TGTGCCAGCAGCTTATGGCGGGAGGAAACCAAAAACATTCAGTACTTC. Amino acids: CASSLWREETKNIQYF.

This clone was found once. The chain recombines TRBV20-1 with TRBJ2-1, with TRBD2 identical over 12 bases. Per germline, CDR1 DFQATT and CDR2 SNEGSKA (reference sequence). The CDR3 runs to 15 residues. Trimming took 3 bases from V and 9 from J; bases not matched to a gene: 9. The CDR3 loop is CSASVTSGSSGEQFF. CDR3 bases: TGCAGTGCTAGTGTGACTAGCGGGAGCAGTGGTGAGCAGTTCTTC.

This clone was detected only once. DNA for the CDR3: TGCAGCGGAACTACAGGGGGCGCGAGCACAGATACGCAGTATTTT. Its translation is CSGTTGGASTDTQYF. The J gene is TRBJ2-3, the V gene TRBV29-1, with 9 bases matching TRBD1. The CDR3 is 15 amino acids. Trimming took 7 bases from V and 0 from J; bases not matched to a gene: 8. The germline V gene has CDR1 SQVTM and CDR2 ANQGSEA.

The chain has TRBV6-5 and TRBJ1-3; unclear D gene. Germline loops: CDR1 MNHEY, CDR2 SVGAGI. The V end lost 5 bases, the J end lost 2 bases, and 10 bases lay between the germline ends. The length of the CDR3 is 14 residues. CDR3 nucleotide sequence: TGTGCCAGCAGTCCGGACTGGCCTGGAAACACCATATATTTT. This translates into CASSPDWPGNTIYF.